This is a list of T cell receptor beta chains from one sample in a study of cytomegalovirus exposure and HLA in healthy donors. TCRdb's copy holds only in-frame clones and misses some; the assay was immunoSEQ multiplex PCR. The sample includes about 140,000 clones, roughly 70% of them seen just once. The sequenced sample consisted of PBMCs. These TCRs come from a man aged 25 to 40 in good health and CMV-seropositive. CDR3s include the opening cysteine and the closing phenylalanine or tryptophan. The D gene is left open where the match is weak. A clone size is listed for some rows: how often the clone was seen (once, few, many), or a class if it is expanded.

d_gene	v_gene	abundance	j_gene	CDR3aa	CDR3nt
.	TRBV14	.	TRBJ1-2	CASSEDIYGYTF	TGTGCCAGCAGCGAGGACATCTATGGCTACACCTTC
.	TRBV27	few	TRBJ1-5	CASSLNNLGRQPQHF	TGTGCCAGCAGTTTAAATAACCTGGGGAGACAGCCCCAGCATTTT
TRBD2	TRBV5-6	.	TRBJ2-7	CASSLASGRPNYEQYF	TGTGCCAGCAGCTTGGCTAGCGGGAGGCCTAATTACGAGCAGTACTTC
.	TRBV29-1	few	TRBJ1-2	CSGGEDYGYTF	TGCAGCGGCGGGGAGGACTATGGCTACACCTTC
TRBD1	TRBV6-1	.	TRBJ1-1	CASRTGGFTEAFF	TGTGCCAGCAGGACAGGGGGCTTCACTGAAGCTTTCTTT
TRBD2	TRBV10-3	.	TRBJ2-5	CAISEGLAGTQETQYF	TGTGCCATCAGTGAGGGACTAGCGGGGACCCAAGAGACCCAGTACTTC
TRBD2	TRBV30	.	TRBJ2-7	CAWSMTSGREEQYF	TGTGCCTGGAGTATGACTAGCGGGAGAGAAGAGCAGTACTTC
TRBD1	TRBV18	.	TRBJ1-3	CASSPKQGAPSGNTIYF	TGTGCCAGCTCACCTAAACAGGGGGCTCCCTCTGGAAACACCATATATTTT
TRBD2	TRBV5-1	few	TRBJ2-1	CASSLRAGGSDEQFF	TGCGCCAGCAGCTTACGAGCGGGAGGGTCCGATGAGCAGTTCTTC
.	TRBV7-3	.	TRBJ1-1	CASSLNGPNTEAFF	TGTGCCAGCAGCTTAAATGGGCCGAACACTGAAGCTTTCTTT
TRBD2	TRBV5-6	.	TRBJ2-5	CASSLESLAELQETQYF	TGTGCCAGCAGCTTGGAGTCCCTAGCGGAACTCCAAGAGACCCAGTACTTC
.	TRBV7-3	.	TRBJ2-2	CASSTIRGTGELFF	TGTGCCAGCAGCACGATTCGGGGTACCGGGGAGCTGTTTTTT
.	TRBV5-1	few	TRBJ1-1	CASSIRGDTEAFF	TGCGCCAGCAGTATCCGCGGCGACACTGAAGCTTTCTTT
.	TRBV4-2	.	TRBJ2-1	CASSQDSGESSYNEQFF	TGTGCCAGCAGCCAAGATTCGGGGGAGAGCTCCTACAATGAGCAGTTCTTC
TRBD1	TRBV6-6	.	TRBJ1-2	CASSYADRGHDGYTF	TGTGCCAGCAGTTACGCGGACAGGGGGCACGATGGCTACACCTTC
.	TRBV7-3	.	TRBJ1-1	CASSLGAGNTEAFF	TGTGCCAGCAGCTTAGGGGCAGGCAACACTGAAGCTTTCTTT
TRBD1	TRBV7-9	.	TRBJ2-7	CASSLGDRGYEQYF	TGTGCCAGCAGCTTGGGGGACAGGGGCTACGAGCAGTACTTC
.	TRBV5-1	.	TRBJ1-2	CASSEGGDGYTF	TGCGCCAGCAGCGAGGGAGGGGACGGCTACACCTTC
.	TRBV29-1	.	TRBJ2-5	CSVGSGEETQYF	TGCAGCGTTGGGTCGGGAGAGGAGACCCAGTACTTC
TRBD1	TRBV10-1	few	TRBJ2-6	CASSEPGQGPSFCGANVLTF	TGCGCCAGCAGTGAGCCGGGACAGGGGCCGTCCTTTTGTGGGGCCAACGTCCTGACTTTC
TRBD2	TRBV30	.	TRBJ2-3	CAWSVGLTSGRADTQYF	TGTGCCTGGAGTGTAGGCTTAACTAGCGGGAGGGCAGATACGCAGTATTTT
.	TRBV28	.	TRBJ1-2	CASSKVPAPGGYTF	TGTGCCAGCTCAAAGGTTCCCGCTCCAGGGGGCTACACCTTC
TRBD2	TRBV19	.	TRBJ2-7	CASSIGLAGNSYEQYF	TGTGCCAGTAGTATCGGGCTAGCGGGAAATTCCTACGAGCAGTACTTC
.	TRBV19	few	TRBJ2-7	CASSIVGREKYF	TGTGCCAGTAGTATAGTCGGAAGGGAGAAGTACTTC
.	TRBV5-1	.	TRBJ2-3	CASSLGYTADTQYF	TGCGCCAGCAGCTTGGGATACACCGCAGATACGCAGTATTTT
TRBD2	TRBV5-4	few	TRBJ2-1	CASSLTSGSYNEQFF	TGTGCCAGCAGCTTGACTAGCGGGAGTTATAATGAGCAGTTCTTC
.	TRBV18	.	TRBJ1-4	CASSPSGGEKLFF	TGTGCCAGCTCACCAAGCGGAGGGGAAAAACTGTTTTTT
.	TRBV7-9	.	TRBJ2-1	CASSFDWNEQFF	TGTGCCAGCAGCTTCGACTGGAATGAGCAGTTCTTC
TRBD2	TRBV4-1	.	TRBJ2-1	CASSQAYSGRTPSSYNEQFF	TGCGCCAGCAGCCAAGCTTATAGCGGGAGGACACCGAGCTCCTACAATGAGCAGTTCTTC
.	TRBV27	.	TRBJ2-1	CASSFRYNEQFF	TGTGCCAGCAGTTTCAGGTACAATGAGCAGTTCTTC
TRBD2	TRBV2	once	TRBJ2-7	CASTRAGGSSYEQYF	TGTGCCAGCACTAGAGCGGGAGGGAGCTCCTACGAGCAGTACTTC
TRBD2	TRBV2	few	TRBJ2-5	CASRETSDETQYF	TGTGCCAGCAGAGAGACTAGCGATGAGACCCAGTACTTC
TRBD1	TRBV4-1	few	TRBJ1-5	CASSQAVRDRGPPQPQHF	TGCGCCAGCAGCCAAGCGGTTCGGGACAGGGGTCCTCCTCAGCCCCAGCATTTT
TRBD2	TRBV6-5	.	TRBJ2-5	CASSYGEGETQYF	TGTGCCAGCAGTTACGGGGAGGGAGAGACCCAGTACTTC
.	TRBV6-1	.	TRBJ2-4	CASSEALPRAFTPKNIQYF	TGTGCCAGCAGTGAAGCGCTTCCGCGGGCCTTTACGCCCAAAAACATTCAGTACTTC
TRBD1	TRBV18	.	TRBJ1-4	CASSPTGAGEKLFF	TGTGCCAGCTCACCAACAGGGGCGGGTGAAAAACTGTTTTTT
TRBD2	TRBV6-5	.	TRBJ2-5	CASSPVIAGLETQYF	TGTGCCAGCAGTCCCGTTATAGCGGGTTTGGAGACCCAGTACTTC
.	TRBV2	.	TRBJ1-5	CASKTGYSNQPQHF	TGTGCCAGCAAGACGGGGTACAGCAATCAGCCCCAGCATTTT
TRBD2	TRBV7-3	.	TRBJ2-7	CASSPLPASGMSEQYF	TGTGCCAGCAGCCCCCTCCCCGCTAGCGGGATGAGTGAGCAGTACTTC
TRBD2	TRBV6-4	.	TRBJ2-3	CASSEGTSGTDTQYF	TGTGCCAGCAGTGAGGGGACTAGCGGGACAGATACGCAGTATTTT
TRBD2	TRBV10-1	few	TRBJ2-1	CASSESVAGLSYNEQFF	TGCGCCAGCAGTGAGTCGGTAGCGGGTCTCTCCTACAATGAGCAGTTCTTC
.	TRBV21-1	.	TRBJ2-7	CASSKETKLGLIYEQYF	TGTGCCAGCAGCAAAGAAACAAAACTCGGACTTATCTACGAGCAGTACTTC
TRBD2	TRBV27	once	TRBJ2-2	CASSTHGGGPTGELFF	TGTGCCAGCAGTACCCATGGGGGAGGGCCGACCGGGGAGCTGTTTTTT
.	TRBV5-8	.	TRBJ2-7	CASSFRDNSYEQYF	TGTGCCAGCAGCTTCCGGGACAACTCCTACGAGCAGTACTTC
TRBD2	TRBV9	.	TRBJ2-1	CASSASGTYNEQFF	TGTGCCAGCAGTGCTAGCGGGACCTACAATGAGCAGTTCTTC
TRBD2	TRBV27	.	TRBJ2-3	CASSEPAGGSDTQYF	TGTGCCAGCAGTGAACCAGCGGGAGGGTCGGATACGCAGTATTTT
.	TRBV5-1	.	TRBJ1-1	CASSFDSKRNTEAFF	TGCGCCAGCAGCTTCGATAGCAAAAGGAACACTGAAGCTTTCTTT
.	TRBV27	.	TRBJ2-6	CASSLGGPFSGANVLTF	TGTGCCAGCAGTTTAGGAGGACCGTTCTCTGGGGCCAACGTCCTGACTTTC
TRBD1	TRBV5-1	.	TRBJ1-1	CASSWDRNTEAFF	TGCGCCAGCAGCTGGGACAGAAACACTGAAGCTTTCTTT
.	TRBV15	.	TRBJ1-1	CATSRGETEAFF	TGTGCCACCAGCCGGGGTGAAACTGAAGCTTTCTTT